This TCR beta chain derives from a study of Graves' ophthalmopathy and Graves' hyperthyroidism. The overall study: Peripheral blood samples were taken at initial diagnosis, before any treatment.

Hyperthyroidism was classified as stable if no ophthalmopathy occurred within 18 months of follow-up. Among the hyperthyroidism patients, all were newly diagnosed, aged 18 to 65, with under 2 months' duration. Scientists amplified the TCR beta CDR3 regions from RNA transcripts. First-round RT-PCR employed HTBI primers, with a second-round multiplex PCR after it. TCRdb re-analysed the multiplex PCR reads in MiXCR, keeping a single row per CDR3 protein. The sample has about 370,000 distinct CDR3 sequences; 15% to 20% are singletons. This clonotype was recorded many times. Germline CDR1 MNHNS, CDR2 SASEGT. V shed 5 bases, J shed 1 base, and the junction held 3 bases outside the gene matches. The CDR3 runs to 14 residues.

This clonotype originated in an adult woman with stable Graves' hyperthyroidism. The chain joins TRBV6-1 to TRBJ2-7, with TRBD2 matching over 9 bases. The specimen sequenced was peripheral blood. The CDR3 is CASSKLAGSYEQYF. In nucleotides, the CDR3 is TGTGCCAGCAGTAAACTAGCGGGTTCCTACGAGCAGTACTTC.